A selection of T cell receptor beta chains follows, all from one sample in a study of glioma-infiltrating T cells after dendritic cell vaccination. Some clones are missing from TCRdb's copy, which holds only in-frame ones; the method was immunoSEQ multiplex PCR. The profile shows roughly 100,000 clones, almost 90% of them singletons. The sequencing used blood, collected after dendritic cell vaccination. The receptors were sampled from a human donor with glioblastoma. Both conserved end residues are trimmed from each CDR3. Each record gives: V gene, clone size, J gene, CDR3 protein. Size values are once, few and many counts, or a class for expanded clones, and some rows have none.

>TRBV5-1|-|TRBJ1-3
ASSLDVSGSGNTIY
>TRBV9|-|TRBJ2-3
ASSVVSSGRGTDTQY
>TRBV25-1|-|TRBJ1-4
ASSESGFTNEKLF
>TRBV6-1|-|TRBJ2-2
ASSSDRDTGELF
>TRBV7-9|-|TRBJ1-1
ASSSSDRLNTEAF
>TRBV5-6|once|TRBJ1-1
ASSTGVNTEAF
>TRBV6-1|-|TRBJ1-2
ASSDSQGARYGYT
>TRBV10-3|-|TRBJ2-7
AISEGPGQNYEQY
>TRBV7-3|few|TRBJ1-1
ASSPQGGATEAF
>TRBV27|few|TRBJ2-5
ASSGTGPLETQY
>TRBV2|-|TRBJ2-7
ASSLDRVYEQY
>TRBV7-9|-|TRBJ2-1
ASSPPGLAAVYNEQF
>TRBV4-2|-|TRBJ2-2
ASSQVGQGTGELF
>TRBV4-1|-|-
ASSQGLANSYEQY
>TRBV9|-|TRBJ1-3
ASSVDLGGYSGNTIY
>TRBV13|-|TRBJ1-3
ASSLDRGRAGNTIY
>TRBV20-1|-|TRBJ2-2
SAIRTGELF
>TRBV5-4|-|TRBJ2-3
ASSPPEHTDTQY
>TRBV29-1|-|TRBJ1-2
SVDLDSPRGGYT
>TRBV27|once|TRBJ1-5
ASSLGIRSNQPQH
>TRBV2|-|TRBJ1-1
ASRRDGDQNTEAF
>TRBV19|-|TRBJ2-7
ASNLRTGGSYEQY
>TRBV2|-|TRBJ1-4
ASSEGTGNEKLF
>TRBV2|-|TRBJ2-7
ASKRDRAPYEQY
>TRBV5-4|-|TRBJ2-7
ASSNEGQGYEQY
>TRBV10-1|-|TRBJ2-3
ASSDLRGSDTQY
>TRBV9|-|TRBJ1-1
ASSAVVWDRGRTEAF
>TRBV2|-|TRBJ1-1
ASSFTGWRTEAF
>TRBV5-1|-|TRBJ2-7
ASSSDRGDEQY
>TRBV5-3|-|TRBJ2-7
ARSWGGTSGSPGSEQY
>TRBV30|-|TRBJ1-5
AWSHGQGNGNQPQH
>TRBV4-1|-|TRBJ2-1
ASSPQMRYEQF
>TRBV7-9|-|TRBJ1-1
ASSPRAGKNTEAF
>TRBV19|-|TRBJ1-2
ASRHGQGVDGYT
>TRBV6-6|-|TRBJ2-1
ASTPPGGNEQF
>TRBV5-1|-|TRBJ1-5
ASSPGLYSNQPQH
>TRBV5-8|-|TRBJ2-6
ASSLGASSGANVLT
>TRBV5-1|-|TRBJ2-7
ASSPSGRSYEQY
>TRBV7-9|-|TRBJ2-1
ASSAGTSGVSNEQF